Presented here are 26 T cell receptor beta chains from one specimen sequenced in a study of glioma-infiltrating T cells after dendritic cell vaccination. Profiled with immunoSEQ multiplex PCR; TCRdb holds only in-frame clones, not every one. The profile shows tens of thousands of clones, around 86% of them singletons. As for time point: after dendritic cell vaccination, including at tumor progression/relapse. This specimen consisted of blood, obtained after dendritic cell vaccination. These receptors all come from a human donor with glioblastoma.

V gene TRBV19 combines with J gene TRBJ1-5; D is possibly TRBD1 (6 bases). The CDR3 is 17 amino acids. With 6 bases removed from V and 3 bases from J, the gap between germline ends came to 21 bases. The germline V gene has CDR1 LNHDA and CDR2 SQIVND (reference sequence). CDR3 nucleotide sequence: TGTGCCAGTAGGGGCCCCCCCGGGACAAAAAACAATCAGCCCCAGCATTTT. Protein product: CASRGPPGTKNNQPQHF. Full variable domain (outside the CDR3, taken from reference TRBV19 and TRBJ1-5): DGGITQSPKYLFRKEGQNVTLSCEQNLNHDAMYWYRQDPGQGLRLIYYSQIVNDFQKGDIAEGYSVSREKKESFPLTVTSAQKNPTAFYLCASRGPPGTKNNQPQHFGDGTRLSIL.

J is TRBJ2-7 and V is TRBV28; no reliable D call. CDR3 length: 10 amino acids. Germline V gene sequence: CDR1 MDHEN, CDR2 SYDVKM. Trimming removed 10 bases at V and 0 bases at J, with 4 bases between. This CDR3 reads CATLSYEQYF. CDR3 DNA: TGTGCCACTCTCTCCTACGAGCAGTACTTC.

The chain links TRBV15 to TRBJ1-5; D is unclear. This CDR3 contains 15 residues. The V end was cut by 0 bases, the J end by 0 bases, with 6 bases between. Germline assignment: CDR1 LNHNV and CDR2 YYDKDF (reference sequence). The DNA of the CDR3 is TGTGCCACCAGCAGAGAACAATCTAGCAATCAGCCCCAGCATTTT. Protein sequence: CATSREQSSNQPQHF.

V is TRBV5-1 and J is TRBJ1-2; D not certain. CDR1 and CDR2 (germline): SGHRS, YFSETQ. Trimming removed 0 bases at V and 4 bases at J, with 13 bases between. The CDR3 length is 15 residues. Written as DNA, the CDR3 is TGCGCCAGCAGCTTGGTGTCGGGGAGCGGCTATGGCTACACCTTC. It is translated as CASSLVSGSGYGYTF.

This chain connects TRBV6-1 to TRBJ2-3; D unresolved. This CDR3 contains 13 residues. Germline V gives CDR1 MNHNS, CDR2 SASEGT. The ends were cut back, 5 bases at V and 2 bases at J, with 8 bases in the middle. Here the CDR3 reads CASSLLTTDTQYF. CDR3 DNA sequence: TGTGCCAGCAGTTTACTTACCACAGATACGCAGTATTTT.

This clone showed up just once. V and J are TRBV14 and TRBJ2-1; D not resolved. Trimming pared 0 bases from V and 3 bases from J, leaving 12 bases between. CDR1 and CDR2 from the germline V gene are SGHDN and FVKESK. The CDR3 extends over 16 amino acids. The CDR3 is CASSQDQFNSYNEQFF. CDR3 DNA sequence: TGTGCCAGCAGCCAAGATCAGTTCAACAGCTACAATGAGCAGTTCTTC.

The J gene is TRBJ1-1, the V gene TRBV30; D gene ambiguous. The CDR3 loop spans 11 amino acids. Trimming removed 4 bases from V and 4 bases from J, with 7 bases in between. Germline V lookup: CDR1 GTSNPN, CDR2 SVGIG (reference sequence). CDR3: CAWIGITEAFF. Written as DNA, the CDR3 is TGTGCCTGGATCGGTATCACTGAAGCTTTCTTT.

The rearrangement uses TRBV5-4 and TRBJ1-1; D unclear. The CDR3 extends over 12 amino acids. V was pared by 3 bases and J by 11 bases, with 14 bases between. Germline V CDR1 and CDR2: SGHNT, YYREEE (reference sequence). The CDR3 spells CASSSPALKAFF. CDR3 nucleotide sequence: TGTGCCAGCAGCTCCCCCGCCCTAAAGGCTTTCTTT.

The DNA for the CDR3 is TGTGCCAGCAGTTCGGTAGTACCCAATGAGCAGTTCTTC. Its translation is CASSSVVPNEQFF. The rearrangement uses TRBV27 and TRBJ2-1; D gene unclear. The germline V gene has CDR1 MNHEY and CDR2 SMNVEV (reference sequence). The CDR3 is made up of 13 amino acids. V dropped 4 bases and J dropped 6 bases, with 10 bases sitting between them.

The chain links TRBV4-1 to TRBJ1-5; 7 nucleotides align to TRBD1. This CDR3 comprises 15 residues. Germline assignment: CDR1 MGHRA and CDR2 YSYEKL. J lost 5 bases, V lost 2 bases, and 6 bases had no gene match. The CDR3 protein is CASSQLGQADQPQHF. DNA for the CDR3: TGCGCCAGCAGCCAACTAGGACAGGCCGATCAGCCCCAGCATTTT.

The V call is TRBV7-9, the J call TRBJ2-3; possibly TRBD2 for D (6 bases). Trimming took off 2 bases at V and 10 bases at J, with 10 bases between the two ends. CDR1 and CDR2 from the germline V gene are SEHNR and FQNEAQ (reference sequence). The CDR3 has 12 residues. CDR3 DNA: TGTGCCAGCAGCTTACCGGGACTTTCGCAGTATTTT. This encodes CASSLPGLSQYF.

V and J are TRBV5-1 and TRBJ1-1; no clear D. Germline CDR1 SGHRS, CDR2 YFSETQ. V lost 4 bases and J lost 0, with 16 bases in between. CDR3 size: 16 residues. The CDR3 region has the DNA TGCGCCAGCAGCAGTATCAGGCGGGGTTTGAACACTGAAGCTTTCTTT. Translating gives CASSSIRRGLNTEAFF.

The rearrangement joins TRBV7-3 to TRBJ2-2, with a tentative D call TRBD2 (7 bases). CDR3 length equals 17 residues. Looked up from germline, CDR1 is SGHTA and CDR2 is FQGTGA. V was cut by 1 base and J by 6 bases, with 18 bases left in between. The CDR3 region is CASSLNSAGAPPGELFF. CDR3 nucleotide sequence: TGTGCCAGCAGCTTAAATTCTGCGGGGGCGCCCCCCGGGGAGCTGTTTTTT.

This chain uses TRBV27 with TRBJ2-7; 8 bases match TRBD1. This CDR3 is built from 14 residues. Germline CDR1 and CDR2: MNHEY and SMNVEV (reference sequence). Trimming took 6 bases from V and 7 from J; bases not matched to a gene: 11. DNA for the CDR3: TGTGCCAGCAGCCTTGACAGGGGAGTGAGTGAGCAGTACTTC. This codes for CASSLDRGVSEQYF.

The rearrangement joins TRBV2 to TRBJ1-5; D is possibly TRBD1 (5 bases). The CDR3 spans 15 residues. V was pared by 8 bases and J by 4 bases, with 18 bases between. Germline CDR1 reads SNHLY; CDR2 reads FYNNEI. DNA of the CDR3: TGTGCCAGCCGTGCGGGTGACAGTTCGAATCAGCCCCAGCATTTT. This encodes CASRAGDSSNQPQHF.

The rearrangement uses TRBV29-1 and TRBJ1-1; D is perhaps TRBD1 (5 bases). V was clipped by 4 bases and J by 4 bases, with 7 bases between them. The CDR3 has 11 amino acids. Germline values: CDR1 SQVTM, CDR2 ANQGSEA. The CDR3 here is CSVGTLTEAFF. CDR3 nucleotide sequence: TGCAGCGTTGGGACACTCACTGAAGCTTTCTTT.

The J gene is TRBJ1-4, the V gene TRBV2, with a weak D call TRBD1 (6 bases). The CDR3 sequence is 15 residues long. Germline CDR1 is SNHLY and CDR2 is FYNNEI. V lost 6 bases and J 0 bases, leaving 11 bases between the germline ends. CDR3 loop: CASRGRGATNEKLFF. The CDR3 DNA follows: TGTGCCAGCAGGGGCAGGGGTGCAACTAATGAAAAACTGTTTTTT. The full variable domain, its missing parts supplied by reference TRBV2 and TRBJ1-4, is EPEVTQTPSHQVTQMGQEVILRCVPISNHLYFYWYRQILGQKVEFLVSFYNNEISEKSEIFDDQFSVERPDGSNFTLKIRSTKLEDSAMYFCASRGRGATNEKLFFGSGTQLSVL.

V gene TRBV29-1 combines with J gene TRBJ2-7; D gene uncertain. The germline CDR1 and CDR2 sequences are SQVTM and ANQGSEA. Trimming left V 5 bases short and J 3 bases short, with 8 bases between. This CDR3 region has 11 residues. The CDR3: CSVSQNYEQYF. The CDR3 region has the DNA TGCAGCGTTAGCCAAAACTACGAGCAGTACTTC.

The J gene is TRBJ1-3, the V gene TRBV5-1, with 11 bases that match TRBD1. V was pared by 4 bases and J by 2 bases, with 11 bases of the junction left unmatched. CDR3 length equals 18 residues. Germline values: CDR1 SGHRS, CDR2 YFSETQ. The chain's CDR3 is CASSPGVRTGGTGNTIYF. The CDR3 DNA reads TGCGCCAGCAGCCCGGGGGTGAGGACAGGGGGCACTGGAAACACCATATATTTT. Combining the CDR3 with reference TRBV5-1 and TRBJ1-3 gives the whole variable domain KAGVTQTPRYLIKTRGQQVTLSCSPISGHRSVSWYQQTPGQGLQFLFEYFSETQRNKGNFPGRFSGRQFSNSRSEMNVSTLELGDSALYLCASSPGVRTGGTGNTIYFGEGSWLTVV.

The chain links TRBV6-1 to TRBJ2-2, with a weak D call TRBD1 (6 bases). There are 14 residues in the CDR3. Germline CDR1 MNHNS, CDR2 SASEGT. Trimming cost V 5 bases and J 5 bases, with 12 bases left between them. CDR3 loop: CASSPNRVTGELFF. In DNA, the CDR3 is TGTGCCAGCAGTCCCAACAGGGTTACCGGGGAGCTGTTTTTT.

The CDR3 loop is CASSLSRGRTEAFF. Here the CDR3 DNA reads TGTGCCAGCAGCTTATCCAGGGGGCGAACTGAAGCTTTCTTT. The chain employs TRBV13 and TRBJ1-1; 8 bases fit TRBD1. J was trimmed by 5 bases and V by 2 bases; bases with no gene match: 4. This CDR3 contains 14 residues. Per the germline V gene, CDR1 is PRHDT and CDR2 is FYEKMQ (reference sequence).

This clone was observed a handful of times. A junction end diverges from the germline sequence, so it may reflect a read error. The chain has TRBV2 and TRBJ1-1; possible D gene TRBD1, 5 bases. The CDR3 is made up of 9 amino acids. Germline V gene lookup returns CDR1 SNHLY and CDR2 FYNNEI. The CDR3 sequence is CASSLNRPF. The CDR3 nucleotides read TGTGCCAGCAGTTTAAACAGGCCCTTT.

The rearrangement uses TRBV5-1 and TRBJ1-1; weak D call: TRBD1 (5 bases). The germline gives CDR1 SGHRS, CDR2 YFSETQ. V was shortened by 3 bases and J by 4 bases, with 16 bases between the two germline ends. This CDR3 spans 15 amino acids. DNA for the CDR3: TGCGCCAGCAGCTCGGAGGGAGGGGAGGGCACTGAAGCTTTCTTT. Protein: CASSSEGGEGTEAFF.

This sequence joins TRBV14 and TRBJ2-7, with TRBD2 identical over 9 bases. V was clipped by 0 bases and J by 2 bases; unmatched bases: 5. The CDR3 consists of 16 residues. Germline assignment: CDR1 SGHDN and CDR2 FVKESK. CDR3 sequence (DNA): TGTGCCAGCAGCCAAGAGATCGGACTAGCGACCTACGAGCAGTACTTC. Translation gives CASSQEIGLATYEQYF.

This rearrangement joins TRBV6-6 to TRBJ2-7; 7 nucleotides align to TRBD1. Germline trimming cut 7 bases from V and 2 bases from J; bases unmatched to any gene: 8. The length of the CDR3 is 14 residues. Germline CDR1 and CDR2: MNHNY and SVGAGI (reference sequence). The CDR3 nucleotides are TGTGCCAGCACCAACCCAGGACAGGCCTACGAGCAGTACTTC. Translation gives CASTNPGQAYEQYF.

This chain links TRBV19 with TRBJ1-6; no clear D gene. The CDR3 sequence is 15 residues long. Trimming removed 2 bases at V and 7 bases at J, with 12 bases between. Germline V gene sequence: CDR1 LNHDA, CDR2 SQIVND (reference sequence). CDR3 sequence: CASSISFSGNSPLHF. The CDR3 region has the DNA TGTGCCAGTAGTATATCATTTTCCGGGAATTCACCCCTCCACTTT. Full variable domain (missing parts from reference TRBV19 and TRBJ1-6): DGGITQSPKYLFRKEGQNVTLSCEQNLNHDAMYWYRQDPGQGLRLIYYSQIVNDFQKGDIAEGYSVSREKKESFPLTVTSAQKNPTAFYLCASSISFSGNSPLHFGNGTRLTVT.